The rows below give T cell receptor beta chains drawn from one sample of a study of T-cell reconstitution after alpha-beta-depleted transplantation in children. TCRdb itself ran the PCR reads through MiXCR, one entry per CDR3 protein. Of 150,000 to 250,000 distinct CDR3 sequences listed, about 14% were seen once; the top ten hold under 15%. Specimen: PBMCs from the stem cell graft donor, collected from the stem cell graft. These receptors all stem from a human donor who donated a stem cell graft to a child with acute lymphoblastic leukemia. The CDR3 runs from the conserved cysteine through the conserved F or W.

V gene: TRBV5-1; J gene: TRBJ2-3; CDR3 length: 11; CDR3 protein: CASSQDTTQYF
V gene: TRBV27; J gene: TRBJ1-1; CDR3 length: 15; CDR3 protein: CASSSRSRVNTEAFF
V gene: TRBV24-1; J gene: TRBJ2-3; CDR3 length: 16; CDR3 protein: CATSDEGSRNTDTQYF
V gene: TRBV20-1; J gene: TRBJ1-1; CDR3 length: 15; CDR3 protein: CSANDFEGRNTEAFF
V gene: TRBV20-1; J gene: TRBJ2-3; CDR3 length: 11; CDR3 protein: CSPDYTDTQYF
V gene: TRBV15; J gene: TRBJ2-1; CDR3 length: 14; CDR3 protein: CATGSGKVFNEQFF
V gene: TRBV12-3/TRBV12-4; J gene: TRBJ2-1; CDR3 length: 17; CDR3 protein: CASSLNPGLAGVNEQFF
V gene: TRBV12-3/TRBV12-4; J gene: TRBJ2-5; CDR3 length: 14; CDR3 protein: CASSFAGFQETQYF
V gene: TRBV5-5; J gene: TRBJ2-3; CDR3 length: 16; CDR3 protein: CASSFPGLAGTDTQYF
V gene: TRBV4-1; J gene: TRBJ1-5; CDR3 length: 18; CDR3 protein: CASSQDPPGAEGNQPQHF
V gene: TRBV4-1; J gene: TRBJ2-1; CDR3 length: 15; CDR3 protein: CASSRFREGNNEQFF
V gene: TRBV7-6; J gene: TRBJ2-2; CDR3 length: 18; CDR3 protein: CARFGTSGLHPGTGELFF
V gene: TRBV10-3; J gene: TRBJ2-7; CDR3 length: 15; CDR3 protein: CAISESAGDSYEQYF